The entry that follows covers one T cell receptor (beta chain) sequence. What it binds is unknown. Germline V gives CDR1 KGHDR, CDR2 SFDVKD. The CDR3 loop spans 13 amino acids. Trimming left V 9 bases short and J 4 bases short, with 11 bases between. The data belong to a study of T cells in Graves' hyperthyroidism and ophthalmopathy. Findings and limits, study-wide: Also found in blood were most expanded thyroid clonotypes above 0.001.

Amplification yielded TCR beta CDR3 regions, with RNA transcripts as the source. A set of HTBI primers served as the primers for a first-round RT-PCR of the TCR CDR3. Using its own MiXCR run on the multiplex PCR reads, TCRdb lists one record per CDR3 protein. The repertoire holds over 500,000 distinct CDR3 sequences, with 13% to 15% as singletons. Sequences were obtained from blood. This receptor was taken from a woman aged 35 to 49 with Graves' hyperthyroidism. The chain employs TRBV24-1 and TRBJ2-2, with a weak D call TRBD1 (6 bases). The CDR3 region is CATAGQITGELFF. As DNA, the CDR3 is TGTGCCACCGCCGGACAGATCACCGGGGAGCTGTTTTTT.